Below are 15 T cell receptor beta chains sequenced from a single sample in a study of T cell repertoires in cytomegalovirus infection. Using its own MiXCR run on the reads, TCRdb lists one record per CDR3 protein. In the table there are some 130,000 distinct CDR3 sequences, around 30% of which are singletons. Their antigen targets remain unknown. The sample here was CD8+ T cells from cultured PBMCs, taken from culture after CMV antigen stimulation. The receptors shown here come from a human donor in good health (CMV status not recorded). Some clones in this sample may be carry-over from other donors' samples.

CDR3 amino acids: CASSERTGGARETQYF. The CDR3 nucleotides are TGTGCCAGCAGTGAGCGGACAGGGGGCGCTAGAGAGACCCAGTACTTC. This chain joins TRBV2 and TRBJ2-5; 11 positions match TRBD1. With 3 bases clipped from V and 4 bases from J, the junction kept 7 bases outside the gene matches. Germline CDR1 reads SNHLY; CDR2 reads FYNNEI. CDR3 length: 16 amino acids.

The table lists this clonotype with a count of one. This sequence joins TRBV6-2 or TRBV6-3 and TRBJ2-1; tentatively, D is TRBD2 (6 bases). The CDR3 totals 15 residues. Germline CDR1 MNHEY, CDR2 SVGEGT. V gave up 0 bases and J gave up 4 bases, with 10 bases separating them. The CDR3 DNA sequence: TGTGCCAGCAGTTACTCCGCGGGGTCGTACAATGAGCAGTTCTTC. It is translated as CASSYSAGSYNEQFF.

This chain joins TRBV2 and TRBJ2-3; 8 bases agree with TRBD2. Per the germline V gene, CDR1 is SNHLY and CDR2 is FYNNEI. Unmatched junction bases numbered 9, after V lost 2 bases and J lost 5 bases. This CDR3 spans 16 amino acids. CDR3 protein: CASSEQAGALGDTQYF. CDR3 DNA: TGTGCCAGCAGTGAACAAGCGGGGGCGCTCGGAGATACGCAGTATTTT.

This chain connects TRBV7-2 to TRBJ2-1; 10 bases line up with TRBD2. Trimming at V came to 4 bases and at J to 3 bases, leaving 3 bases not matched to a gene. This CDR3 is built from 15 residues. Germline V gene sequence: CDR1 SGHTA, CDR2 FQGNSA. The CDR3 loop is CASSSGTSDYNEQFF. CDR3 sequence (DNA): TGTGCCAGCAGCTCAGGGACTAGCGACTACAATGAGCAGTTCTTC. The full variable domain, in which reference TRBV7-2 and TRBJ2-1 provide the parts outside the CDR3, is GAGVSQSPSNKVTEKGKDVELRCDPISGHTALYWYRQSLGQGLEFLIYFQGNSAPDKSGLPSDRFSAERTGGSVSTLTIQRTQQEDSAVYLCASSSGTSDYNEQFFGPGTRLTVL.

This clonotype was counted at least ten times. The chain uses TRBV19 and TRBJ2-1; 7 positions match TRBD2. The V and J ends lost 6 bases and 9 bases, in that order; junction bases with no gene match: 8. This CDR3 spans 13 amino acids. CDR1 and CDR2 (germline): LNHDA, SQIVND (reference sequence). This CDR3 is CASSLEGGGEQFF. DNA of the CDR3: TGTGCCAGTAGCCTAGAGGGCGGGGGTGAGCAGTTCTTC.

This clonotype showed up just a few times. CDR3 nucleotides: TGTGCCAGCAGCTCCGGACTAGCGGGGGACGAGCAGTACTTC. This translates into CASSSGLAGDEQYF. The chain couples TRBV7-9 to TRBJ2-7, with TRBD2 matching 13 bases. Trimming took 4 bases from V and 5 from J; bases not matched to a gene: 2. Germline values: CDR1 SEHNR, CDR2 FQNEAQ (reference sequence). The CDR3 is 14 residues long.

The V and J genes are TRBV6-5 and TRBJ2-7; D is tentatively TRBD1 or TRBD2 (6 bases each). The CDR3 extends over 15 amino acids. CDR1 and CDR2 (germline): MNHEY, SVGAGI. V dropped 6 bases and J dropped 3 bases, with 18 bases sitting between them. CDR3 in DNA: TGTGCCAGCAGGCACAGGGACTTGGGATTCTACGAGCAGTACTTC. This gives the protein CASRHRDLGFYEQYF.

This clonotype was detected ten times or more. The chain links TRBV12-3 or TRBV12-4 to TRBJ2-2, with D perhaps matching TRBD2 (6 bases). The germline V and J ends were trimmed by 2 bases and 0 bases, with 19 bases remaining between them. This CDR3 contains 19 residues. CDR3 amino acids: CASSLPPPIAGPNTGELFF. CDR3 nucleotides: TGTGCCAGCAGTTTACCTCCTCCCATTGCGGGACCGAACACCGGGGAGCTGTTTTTT.

This chain connects TRBV12-3 or TRBV12-4 to TRBJ2-1; 8 bases agree with TRBD2. With V trimmed by 5 bases and J by 4 bases, 10 bases remained unmatched. The CDR3 runs to 16 residues. The CDR3 DNA reads as TGTGCCAGCAGTCCTTTCGGGGGGGGGGCTTACAATGAGCAGTTCTTC. Protein sequence: CASSPFGGGAYNEQFF.

This clonotype has more than one count but fewer than ten. The chain is built from TRBV20-1 and TRBJ2-1, with TRBD1 matching 7 bases. The CDR3 extends over 15 amino acids. From germline, CDR1 is DFQATT and CDR2 SNEGSKA (reference sequence). The V segment lost 0 bases and the J segment 3 bases; nucleotides outside the gene matches: 5. This CDR3 reads CSAREQGVLYNEQFF. CDR3 bases: TGCAGTGCTAGAGAGCAGGGGGTACTCTACAATGAGCAGTTCTTC.

This clonotype was found a few times. The CDR3 sequence: CATRSSGANVLTF. The CDR3 DNA reads as TGTGCCACGCGGAGCTCTGGGGCCAACGTCCTGACTTTC. The chain has TRBV6-2 or TRBV6-3 and TRBJ2-6, with unresolved D. Germline loops: CDR1 MNHEY, CDR2 SVGEGT. Trimming pared 10 bases from V and 0 bases from J, leaving 7 bases between. The CDR3 covers 13 residues.

This clonotype was counted only a few times. The chain is built from TRBV10-3 and TRBJ1-2; D is unclear. Per germline, CDR1 ENHRY and CDR2 SYGVKD. V was shortened by 2 bases and J by 4 bases, with 11 bases between the two germline ends. The CDR3 extends over 14 amino acids. This chain's CDR3 is CAISEPGPLYGYTF. The CDR3 DNA follows: TGTGCCATCAGTGAGCCCGGCCCTCTCTATGGCTACACCTTC.

The V gene is TRBV27, the J gene TRBJ2-3; the match to TRBD2 covers 10 bases. Trimming cost V 6 bases and J 4 bases; bases outside gene matches: 7. Germline V gene data show CDR1 as MNHEY and CDR2 as SMNVEV (reference sequence). The CDR3 is 15 amino acids. CDR3 sequence: CASRASGGPPDTQYF. The DNA for the CDR3 is TGTGCCAGCAGGGCTAGCGGGGGCCCCCCAGATACGCAGTATTTT.

V is TRBV7-9 and J is TRBJ1-1, with a tentative D call TRBD1 (6 bases). Trimming shortened V by 6 bases and J by 2 bases, and 13 bases separated the two germline ends. CDR3 length equals 14 residues. Germline assignment: CDR1 SEHNR and CDR2 FQNEAQ (reference sequence). The CDR3 region is CASRGAVGNTEAFF. The DNA for the CDR3 is TGTGCCAGCAGGGGGGCGGTTGGTAACACTGAAGCTTTCTTT.

The chain recombines TRBV19 with TRBJ1-1; D remains unclear. Germline CDR1 reads LNHDA; CDR2 reads SQIVND (reference sequence). Trimming left V 5 bases short and J 0 bases short, with 10 bases between. The CDR3 loop spans 14 amino acids. CDR3 residues: CASSLIVVNTEAFF. For the CDR3, the DNA is TGTGCCAGTAGTCTTATCGTGGTGAACACTGAAGCTTTCTTT.